The 13 T cell receptor beta chains below come from one sample, sequenced in a study of identical twins. Each CDR3 protein is one row after TCRdb ran MiXCR on the 5' RACE reads. The data contain 450,000 to 650,000 distinct CDR3 sequences, 9% to 10% of them seen just once; the ten biggest clones take up approximately 3%. These data also featured in a second study, about yellow fever vaccine responses in identical twins.

The sequenced material came from PBMCs. The source is a woman aged 18-29 years in good health.

This clonotype was counted ten times or more. V gene TRBV12-3 or TRBV12-4 combines with J gene TRBJ2-1; tentatively, D is TRBD1 or TRBD2 (5 bases each). The V end was cut by 7 bases, the J end by 5 bases, with 21 bases between. The CDR3 is 16 residues long. The CDR3 is CASTFPGPGVDNEQFF. Here the CDR3 DNA reads TGTGCCAGCACCTTCCCGGGGCCGGGTGTCGACAATGAGCAGTTCTTC.

The rearrangement uses TRBV4-1 and TRBJ2-7; D is possibly TRBD2 (6 bases). Germline V CDR1 and CDR2: MGHRA, YSYEKL. CDR3 length: 15 residues. Trimming removed 0 bases at V and 0 bases at J, with 9 bases between. CDR3 in DNA: TGCGCCAGCAGCCAAGAGCGGCGGGGCTCCTACGAGCAGTACTTC. Its protein is CASSQERRGSYEQYF.

This clonotype was counted ten times or more. The chain recombines TRBV18 with TRBJ2-1; D not resolved. V shed 5 bases and J shed 7 bases, with 9 bases lying between them. Germline V gives CDR1 KGHSH, CDR2 LQKENI. The CDR3 runs to 12 residues. DNA of the CDR3: TGTGCCAGCTCAGTTGACGGAAATGAGCAGTTCTTC. It is translated as CASSVDGNEQFF.

This clonotype has just a few counts. The V gene is TRBV7-9, the J gene TRBJ2-7; D remains unclear. V lost 5 bases, J lost 6 bases, and 8 bases lay in between. Germline CDR1 SEHNR, CDR2 FQNEAQ (reference sequence). The CDR3 length is 11 residues. CDR3: CASSPQSEQYF. As DNA, the CDR3 is TGTGCCAGCAGCCCTCAATCCGAGCAGTACTTC.

This clonotype was picked up a small number of times. The rearrangement links TRBV5-1 to TRBJ1-2, with D possibly matching TRBD1 (5 bases). The CDR3 covers 13 residues. The germline V and J ends were trimmed by 5 bases and 6 bases, with 14 bases remaining between them. Germline CDR1 and CDR2: SGHRS and YFSETQ. The CDR3 region has the DNA TGCGCCAGCAGTGACGTAGGGGATAATGGCTACACCTTC. Residues: CASSDVGDNGYTF.

Only one count was recorded for this clonotype. The chain couples TRBV28 to TRBJ2-6, with 7 bases that match TRBD2. The CDR3 contains 16 residues. The V segment lost 3 bases and the J segment 0 bases; nucleotides outside the gene matches: 2. Per germline, CDR1 MDHEN and CDR2 SYDVKM. CDR3: CASSFGGVSGANVLTF. Written as DNA, the CDR3 is TGTGCCAGCAGTTTTGGGGGGGTCTCTGGGGCCAACGTCCTGACTTTC.

This clonotype was seen only a few times. J is TRBJ2-1 and V is TRBV14, with D hard to call. V lost 0 bases to trimming and J lost 15 bases, with 15 bases between them. Germline V gives CDR1 SGHDN, CDR2 FVKESK. The CDR3 length is 13 residues. Written as DNA, the CDR3 is TGTGCCAGCAGCCAAGAGATGAGGTCGTCCGTGTTCTTC. Protein sequence: CASSQEMRSSVFF.

This clonotype was recorded a few times. This chain connects TRBV12-3 or TRBV12-4 to TRBJ1-3; D gene ambiguous. This CDR3 comprises 14 residues. V lost 3 bases and J lost 0, with 6 bases in between. CDR3 residues: CASSFDPSGNTIYF. The DNA for the CDR3 is TGTGCCAGCAGTTTTGATCCCTCTGGAAACACCATATATTTT.

The chain combines TRBV2 with TRBJ2-5, with D tentatively TRBD1 (5 bases). This CDR3 has 11 residues. The V end lost 7 bases, the J end lost 3 bases, and 6 bases lay between the germline ends. Germline V CDR1 and CDR2: SNHLY, FYNNEI. The CDR3 reads CASTREETQYF. CDR3 coding DNA: TGTGCCAGCACCAGGGAAGAGACCCAGTACTTC.

This chain links TRBV12-3 or TRBV12-4 with TRBJ1-2, with 7 bases matching TRBD1. The V segment lost 6 bases and the J segment 11 bases; nucleotides outside the gene matches: 15. The CDR3 sequence is 14 residues long. CDR3 region: CASSYLGGQLTYTF. The DNA of the CDR3 is TGTGCCAGCAGCTACCTGGGGGGACAGTTAACATACACCTTC.

In its sample, this clonotype was seen many times. The rearrangement links TRBV5-6 to TRBJ1-1, with 7 bases fitting TRBD1. There are 13 residues in the CDR3. The germline CDR1 and CDR2 sequences are SGHDT and YYEEEE. With V trimmed by 4 bases and J by 3 bases, 3 bases remained unmatched. The CDR3 loop is CASSVDRDTEAFF. As DNA, the CDR3 is TGTGCCAGCAGCGTAGACAGGGACACTGAAGCTTTCTTT. Filled out from reference TRBV5-6 and TRBJ1-1, the complete variable domain reads DAGVTQSPTHLIKTRGQQVTLRCSPKSGHDTVSWYQQALGQGPQFIFQYYEEEERQRGNFPDRFSGHQFPNYSSELNVNALLLGDSALYLCASSVDRDTEAFFGQGTRLTVV.

This clonotype has at least ten counts. The genes are TRBV21-1 and TRBJ2-5; the listed D gene, TRBD2, was not tested against the DNA. TRBV21-1 is deemed a pseudogene. This CDR3 is 15 amino acids long. The CDR3 here is CASSTLAGPGETQYF. CDR3 bases: TGTGCCAGCAGCACCCTAGCGGGGCCTGGTGAGACCCAGTACTTC.

This clonotype occurred a few times. The gene calls are TRBV11-2 and TRBJ2-1; 12 positions agree with TRBD1. Looked up from germline, CDR1 is SGHAT and CDR2 is FQNNGV. The CDR3 is 15 residues long. V trimming: 2 bases; J trimming: 6 bases; junction bases outside the gene matches: 2. CDR3 nucleotides: TGTGCCAGCAGCTTAAGGGACAGGGGGCCCAATGAGCAGTTCTTC. This codes for CASSLRDRGPNEQFF.